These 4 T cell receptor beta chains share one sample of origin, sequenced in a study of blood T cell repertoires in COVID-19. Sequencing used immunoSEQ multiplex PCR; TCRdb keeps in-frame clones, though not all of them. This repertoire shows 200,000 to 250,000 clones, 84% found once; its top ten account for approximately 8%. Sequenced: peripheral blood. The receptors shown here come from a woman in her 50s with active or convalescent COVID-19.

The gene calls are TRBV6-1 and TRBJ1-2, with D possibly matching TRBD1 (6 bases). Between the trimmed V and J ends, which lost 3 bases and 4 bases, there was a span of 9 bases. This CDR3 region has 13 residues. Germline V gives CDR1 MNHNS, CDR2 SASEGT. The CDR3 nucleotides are TGTGCCAGCAGTGAGGGGGGGGCCTATGGCTACACCTTC. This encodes CASSEGGAYGYTF.

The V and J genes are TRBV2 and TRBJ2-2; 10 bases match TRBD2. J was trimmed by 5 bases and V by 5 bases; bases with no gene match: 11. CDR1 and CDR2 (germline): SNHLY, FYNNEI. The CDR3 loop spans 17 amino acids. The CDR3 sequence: CASSSLASGSFTGELFF. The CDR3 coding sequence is TGTGCCAGCAGTTCCCTAGCTAGCGGGAGTTTTACCGGGGAGCTGTTTTTT.

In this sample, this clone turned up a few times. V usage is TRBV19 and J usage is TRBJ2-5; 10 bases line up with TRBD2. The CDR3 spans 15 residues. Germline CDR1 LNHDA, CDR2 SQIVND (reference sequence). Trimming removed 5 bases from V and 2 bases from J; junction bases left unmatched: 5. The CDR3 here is CASSLTSGFQETQYF. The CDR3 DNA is TGTGCCAGTAGTCTGACTAGCGGGTTTCAAGAGACCCAGTACTTC. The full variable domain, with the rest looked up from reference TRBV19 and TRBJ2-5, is DGGITQSPKYLFRKEGQNVTLSCEQNLNHDAMYWYRQDPGQGLRLIYYSQIVNDFQKGDIAEGYSVSREKKESFPLTVTSAQKNPTAFYLCASSLTSGFQETQYFGPGTRLLVL.

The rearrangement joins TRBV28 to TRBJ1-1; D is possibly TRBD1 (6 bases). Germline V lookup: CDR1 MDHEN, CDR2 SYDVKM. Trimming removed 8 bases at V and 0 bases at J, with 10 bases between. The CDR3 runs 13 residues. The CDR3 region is CASGGHLNTEAFF. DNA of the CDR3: TGTGCCAGCGGGGGACATTTGAACACTGAAGCTTTCTTT.